This TCR beta chain was sequenced for a study of shared clonotypes between healthy human individuals. General study findings and limits: Between a handful of donors, naive CD4 clonotypes were shared at a level of about 5%.

To note about this clone: Its specificity is unknown.

Clones were read by immunoSEQ multiplex PCR, and TCRdb kept only the in-frame ones, dropping some. Of around 2.1 million clones in the sample, 90% to 96% were seen once. The CDR3 sequence is 11 residues long. V lost 5 bases and J lost 5, with 6 bases in between. Germline V gene data show CDR1 as ENHRY and CDR2 as SYGVKD. The chain joins TRBV10-3 to TRBJ2-5; D is ambiguous. The specimen sequenced was naive CD4+ T cells sorted from blood. Specified subset: CD45RA+ positively selected. The source is a man aged 18 to 29 in good health. The CDR3, as DNA: TGTGCCATCAGTCAGGCGGAGACCCAGTACTTC. Translation gives CAISQAETQYF.